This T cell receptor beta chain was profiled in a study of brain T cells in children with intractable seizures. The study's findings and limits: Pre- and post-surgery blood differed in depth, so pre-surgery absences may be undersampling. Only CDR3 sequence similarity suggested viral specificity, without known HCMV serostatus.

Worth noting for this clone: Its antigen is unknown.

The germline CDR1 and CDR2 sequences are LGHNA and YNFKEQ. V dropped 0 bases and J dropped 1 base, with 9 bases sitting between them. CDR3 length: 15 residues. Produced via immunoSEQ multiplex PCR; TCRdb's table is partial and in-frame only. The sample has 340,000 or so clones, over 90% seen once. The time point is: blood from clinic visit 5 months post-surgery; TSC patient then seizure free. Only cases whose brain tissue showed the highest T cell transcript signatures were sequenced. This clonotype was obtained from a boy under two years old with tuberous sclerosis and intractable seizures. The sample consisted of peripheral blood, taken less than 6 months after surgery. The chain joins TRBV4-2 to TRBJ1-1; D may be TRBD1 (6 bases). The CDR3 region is CASSQDRGANTEAFF. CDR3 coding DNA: TGTGCCAGCAGCCAAGACAGGGGCGCGAACACTGAAGCTTTCTTT.